The following is a TCR beta chain sequence with its context. The antigen is not known. Germline CDR1 reads MGHRA; CDR2 reads YSYEKL. Losses at the gene ends were 4 bases for V and 2 bases for J; bases not matched to a gene: 3. This CDR3 is 15 amino acids long. The data stem from a study of OX40 agonist ivuxolimab in advanced cancers. Study context: Dosing consisted of intravenous ivuxolimab at 0.01 to 10 mg/kg every 2 weeks. Whole-study results and caveats: People who partly responded at 0.1-3.0 mg/kg had some of the least clonal expansion seen. At 0.1 to 3.0 mg/kg, clonal expansion of CD4+ and CD8+ blood T cells had occurred by week 6.

TCRdb's copy holds only in-frame clones and misses some; the assay was immunoSEQ multiplex PCR. The sample lists approximately 46,000 clones; roughly three quarters were seen once. Source: CD4+ or CD8+ T cells sorted from blood, taken in a trial of the OX40 agonist ivuxolimab. The chain links TRBV4-1 to TRBJ1-2; 11 bases align to TRBD1. This sequence was found in an adult with an advanced solid tumor such as melanoma, head and neck, liver or kidney cancer. CDR3 region: CASSPGDRGNYGYTF. For the CDR3, the DNA is TGCGCCAGCAGCCCAGGGGACAGGGGGAACTATGGCTACACCTTC.